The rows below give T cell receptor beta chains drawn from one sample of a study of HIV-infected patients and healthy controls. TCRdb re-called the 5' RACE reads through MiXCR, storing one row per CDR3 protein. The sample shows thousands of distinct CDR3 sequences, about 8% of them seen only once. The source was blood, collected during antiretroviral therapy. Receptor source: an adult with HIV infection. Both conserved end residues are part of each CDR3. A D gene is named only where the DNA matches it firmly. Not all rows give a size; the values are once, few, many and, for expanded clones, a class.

TGTGCCAGCAGCCTAACTAGCGGGACAACGCAGTACTTC CASSLTSGTTQYF 13 TRBJ2-7 few TRBV25-1 TRBD2
TGCGCCAGCAGCTTGGGTTCTAACCAAGAGACCCAGTACTTC CASSLGSNQETQYF 14 TRBJ2-5 . TRBV5-1 .
TGTGCCACCAACCTCGCATCTGGAAACACCATATATTTT CATNLASGNTIYF 13 TRBJ1-3 medium-sized TRBV2 .
TGTGCCAGCAGCCTGGGGGGGGGGCAAGAGACCCAGTACTTC CASSLGGGQETQYF 14 TRBJ2-5 many TRBV11-2 TRBD2
TGTGCCAGCACCTCAGTAGATACGCAGTATTTT CASTSVDTQYF 11 TRBJ2-3 many TRBV2 .
TGTGCCAGCAGTGGGGGGATGACTAGCGGGGGGCCCAATGAGCAGTTCTTC CASSGGMTSGGPNEQFF 17 TRBJ2-1 . TRBV6-5 TRBD2
TGTGCCAGTAGTACCGGGACTAGCGGGAGGGCTTCAAGCTCCTACAATGAGCAGTTCTTC CASSTGTSGRASSSYNEQFF 20 TRBJ2-1 many TRBV19 TRBD2
TGTGCCACCAGCAGAGAGGAGGGCGGACTCACCGGGGAGCTGTTTTTT CATSREEGGLTGELFF 16 TRBJ2-2 . TRBV15 .
TGCGCCAGCAGAGGGACAGGGGCAGGCACCGGGGAGCTGTTTTTT CASRGTGAGTGELFF 15 TRBJ2-2 medium-sized TRBV10-1 TRBD1
TGTGCCAGCAGGGAGGGACAGATGTACACCGGGGAGCTGTTTTTT CASREGQMYTGELFF 15 TRBJ2-2 many TRBV2 .
TGCAGTGCTAGACCCTTGGGGTACGAGCAGTACTTC CSARPLGYEQYF 12 TRBJ2-7 many TRBV20-1 .
TGTGCCAGCAGTACTACTTGGAGACAGGGGAGTAGCAATCAGCCCCAGCATTTT CASSTTWRQGSSNQPQHF 18 TRBJ1-5 medium-sized TRBV6-5 TRBD1
TGTGCCTGGAGGAGCGGCGGGACAGGGGTGATTTATTATCGGCAGTTCTTC CAWRSGGTGVIYYRQFF 17 TRBJ2-1 few TRBV30 TRBD1
TGTGCCAGCAGCTTGGGGGGCACCTCTAATCAGCCCCAGCATTTT CASSLGGTSNQPQHF 15 TRBJ1-5 many TRBV5-4 .
TGCAGCGTACAGGGCACAGATACGCAGTATTTT CSVQGTDTQYF 11 TRBJ2-3 many TRBV29-1 .
TGTGCCAGCAGCAAAGGACCCTCCGGACAGAATCGAAATGAGCAGTTCTTC CASSKGPSGQNRNEQFF 17 TRBJ2-1 medium-sized TRBV21-1 .
TGTGCCAGTAGTATTCAATCTGGGGCCAACGTCCTGACTTTC CASSIQSGANVLTF 14 TRBJ2-6 . TRBV19 .
TGCAGTGCTGAAAGCGCGCTTGAAGCTTTCTTT CSAESALEAFF 11 TRBJ1-1 many TRBV20-1 .
TGTGCCAGCAGCCCGGACGGGGGGGGTTACAATGAGCAGTTCTTC CASSPDGGGYNEQFF 15 TRBJ2-1 few TRBV7-3 TRBD2
TGTGCCAGCAGCTTAGGGCTCCCGGAAGGCGAGCAGTACTTC CASSLGLPEGEQYF 14 TRBJ2-7 many TRBV7-9 .
TGTGCCAGCAGCCCCCAAGCGGGAGTGATTTGGGAGCAGTTCTTC CASSPQAGVIWEQFF 15 TRBJ2-1 many TRBV12-3/TRBV12-4 TRBD2
TGTGCCAGCAGTAAGCGGGGGGCGACTAGCGGGGGATTCTCCTACAATGAGCAGTTCTTC CASSKRGATSGGFSYNEQFF 20 TRBJ2-1 . TRBV27 TRBD2
TGTGCCAGCAGCCAAGACGCGGGGGCTAGCTTCACAGATACGCAGTATTTT CASSQDAGASFTDTQYF 17 TRBJ2-3 large TRBV3-1 .
TGTGCCAGCAGCTTAGGTCTAGCGGGGGCCTCCACAGATACGCAGTATTTT CASSLGLAGASTDTQYF 17 TRBJ2-3 many TRBV7-9 TRBD2
TGTGCCAGCAGTTCCGTCCCGGGACTACCCTCCTGGGAGCAGTACTTC CASSSVPGLPSWEQYF 16 TRBJ2-7 few TRBV27 TRBD2
TGTGCCAGCAGCTGGACCCAGCGCGGGACCCAGTACTTC CASSWTQRGTQYF 13 TRBJ2-5 many TRBV11-3 .
TGTGCCTGGAGCCCTAACCGGGCCCTAAGCTCGGCGGCTTTCTTT CAWSPNRALSSAAFF 15 TRBJ1-1 many TRBV30 .
TGTGCCAGCAGCTCCCCTAGCGGGTGGAGCTCCTACAATGAGCAGTTCTTC CASSSPSGWSSYNEQFF 17 TRBJ2-1 many TRBV7-2 TRBD2
TGTGCCAGCAGTCTCGGAGACAGGGGGCCTCCCCAGCATTTT CASSLGDRGPPQHF 14 TRBJ1-5 many TRBV12-3/TRBV12-4 TRBD1
TGTGCCAGCAGGGAACCAGGGGGCACTGAAGCTTTCTTT CASREPGGTEAFF 13 TRBJ1-1 many TRBV6-6 TRBD1
TGTGCCAGCAGCTTAGCGCCGGCGGGGAGTCTTCGGACCCAGTACTTC CASSLAPAGSLRTQYF 16 TRBJ2-5 medium-sized TRBV7-6 .
TGTGCCAGCAGCCGTAGCGGGAGTCCGGGCTCCTACGAGCAGTACTTC CASSRSGSPGSYEQYF 16 TRBJ2-7 . TRBV7-9 TRBD2
TGTGCCAGCAGTCACGGACAGGGCCTAAACTATGGCTACACCTTC CASSHGQGLNYGYTF 15 TRBJ1-2 many TRBV12-3/TRBV12-4 TRBD1
TGTGCCAGCAGCCAAGGAGACGGGTCCTACAATGAGCAGTTCTTC CASSQGDGSYNEQFF 15 TRBJ2-1 many TRBV3-1 .
TGCGCCAGCAGGGACAGGGAATCGGAAAAACTGTTTTTT CASRDRESEKLFF 13 TRBJ1-4 few TRBV5-1 TRBD1
TGCGCCAGCAGCCCCAGGACAGGGGACACTGAAGCTTTCTTT CASSPRTGDTEAFF 14 TRBJ1-1 few TRBV5-1 TRBD1
TGTGCCACCAGCAGACATAATTGGGGCGTCAGGGTAGGGCAGCCCCAGCATTTT CATSRHNWGVRVGQPQHF 18 TRBJ1-5 many TRBV15 .
TGTGCCAGCAGTTACTCGACGCGGGGCGAGCAGTACTTC CASSYSTRGEQYF 13 TRBJ2-7 medium-sized TRBV6-5 .
TGCGCCAGCAGCCCGGGGGTGGAGGGAGGCAGCAATCAGCCCCAGCATTTT CASSPGVEGGSNQPQHF 17 TRBJ1-5 medium-sized TRBV5-1 .
TGTGCCAGCAATCCAGTTAGGCAAGAGACCCAGTACTTC CASNPVRQETQYF 13 TRBJ2-5 many TRBV28 .
TGTGCCAGCAGCCCGCGCCCTACTGGCGGGGAGCAGTACTTC CASSPRPTGGEQYF 14 TRBJ2-7 medium-sized TRBV5-4 .
TGTGCCAGCAGCTTAGCTCATCGTGAGCAGTACTTC CASSLAHREQYF 12 TRBJ2-7 . TRBV7-8 .
TGTGCCAGCAGCTTAGAATCGGCAGGGAGCTCCTACAATGAGCAGTTCTTC CASSLESAGSSYNEQFF 17 TRBJ2-1 medium-sized TRBV7-6 .
TGTGCCAGCTCAGGGGACAGTAGCTACAATGAGCAGTTCTTC CASSGDSSYNEQFF 14 TRBJ2-1 medium-sized TRBV18 TRBD1
TGTGCCAGCAGTTACTTAGAGGCCAGGGGGCAGTCGGGTGAGACCCAGTACTTC CASSYLEARGQSGETQYF 18 TRBJ2-5 many TRBV6-2/TRBV6-3 TRBD1
TGCGCCAGCAACCCGGGGAGGGGGCAAGAGACCCAGTACTTC CASNPGRGQETQYF 14 TRBJ2-5 medium-sized TRBV5-1 .
TGTGCCACCAGCAGAGATCCCGGACCGAACACTGAAGCTTTCTTT CATSRDPGPNTEAFF 15 TRBJ1-1 . TRBV15 .
TGCGCCAGCAGCTTGAGCGGTCCCAAAAATGAAAAACTGTTTTTT CASSLSGPKNEKLFF 15 TRBJ1-4 few TRBV5-1 .
TGTGCCAGCAGTCTACTCAGCACTGAAGCTTTCTTT CASSLLSTEAFF 12 TRBJ1-1 many TRBV28 .
TGTGCCAGCAGTTTCTCCGACAGTTCGGGAGAGACCCAGTACTTC CASSFSDSSGETQYF 15 TRBJ2-5 . TRBV12-3/TRBV12-4 .
TGTGCCAGCAGTTATCGGCGTGGGCTAGCGGGTGAGCAGTACTTC CASSYRRGLAGEQYF 15 TRBJ2-7 many TRBV6-5 TRBD2
TGTGCCAGCAGCCAAGAGAGGCCCTCGGGACTAGCGGGAGCGACAGATACGCAGTATTTT CASSQERPSGLAGATDTQYF 20 TRBJ2-3 medium-sized TRBV3-1 TRBD2
TGCAGTGCAAAAAACCGCCCCAACGAGCAGTACTTC CSAKNRPNEQYF 12 TRBJ2-7 . TRBV20-1 .
TGTGCCAGCAGTTTAAGAGCCGGGACTAGCGGGAGTGGTAATGAGCAGTTCTTC CASSLRAGTSGSGNEQFF 18 TRBJ2-1 medium-sized TRBV27 TRBD2
TGCAGTGCTCAAGAGACCCAGTACTTC CSAQETQYF 9 TRBJ2-5 . TRBV20-1 .
TGTGCCAGCAGCTCCCCCAGTACGGCCACTGAAGCTTTCTTT CASSSPSTATEAFF 14 TRBJ1-1 . TRBV7-9 .
TGCGCCAGCAGCACGGACAGTCAAGAGACCCAGTACTTC CASSTDSQETQYF 13 TRBJ2-5 many TRBV5-1 .
TGTGCCACCCTCAGGGGGCTCAACACTGAAGCTTTCTTT CATLRGLNTEAFF 13 TRBJ1-1 many TRBV6-5 TRBD1
TGTGCCAGAAGCCCCGGGGGGACGGGGATTCAGTACTTC CARSPGGTGIQYF 13 TRBJ2-4 many TRBV5-3 TRBD2
TGTGCCAGCAGGCTCAATGATGATGAGCAGTTCTTC CASRLNDDEQFF 12 TRBJ2-1 medium-sized TRBV6-5 .